This T cell receptor (beta chain) was found in a study of cytomegalovirus exposure and HLA in healthy donors. About this clone itself: Its antigen is currently unknown.

PCR involved 60 Vbeta and 13 Jbeta primers. Libraries were prepared by immunoSEQ multiplex PCR; TCRdb keeps only in-frame clonotypes and omits some of them. This listing includes about 58,000 clones. V was pared by 0 bases and J by 14 bases, with 19 bases between. This CDR3 has 14 amino acids. Germline CDR1 reads SGHDT; CDR2 reads YYEEEE. Study-wide results and caveats: In a later analysis, across HLA loci, associated TCR counts were highest for DRB1, lowest for HLA-C.

The clonotype originates from a woman aged 18-29 years in good health and CMV-seronegative. The sequenced sample consisted of PBMCs. The chain couples TRBV5-6 to TRBJ2-3, with a tentative D call TRBD1 (5 bases). The CDR3 coding sequence is TGTGCCAGCAGCTTGGAACTCCGGGCAGACAGTAGGTATTTT. Encoded protein: CASSLELRADSRYF.